This T cell receptor (beta chain) was recorded in a study of T cells in localized non-small cell lung cancer (dated by TCRdb to about 2020). For the study in its entirety: The study analyzed T cell repertoires of about 230 early-stage NSCLC patients, comparing tumors and uninvolved tumor-adjacent lungs. The cohort was made up of around 220 treatment-naive NSCLC patients whose localized lung tumors had been resected. Of the NSCLC patients, around 130 were male and approximately 97 were female, and the mean age was approximately 69 years. Here is what the overall study found, with its caveats: Because multi-region tumor sequencing was not performed, intratumor heterogeneity could not be ruled out. Because the study design was exploratory, TCR variables were selected using unadjusted p-values without false-discovery rate correction. Higher T cell density in blood was associated with longer overall survival, whereas higher clonality in adjacent lung was associated with shorter survival. Uninvolved tumor-adjacent lung showed the highest T cell clonality, higher than tumor, which suggests more focused antigenic responses in the uninvolved tumor-adjacent lung. A median of around 50 of the top 100 tumor clones were detected in paired uninvolved adjacent lung, and some 29 of these tumor clones were also found among the top 100 clones of the paired uninvolved adjacent lung.

At diagnosis, peripheral blood, uninvolved tumor-adjacent lung and tumor were collected and were preserved as a mix of fresh-frozen and FFPE material. Blood samples were analyzed as peripheral blood mononuclear cells for TCR repertoire profiling. The CDR3 holds 12 amino acids from the cysteine to the phenylalanine. Of the read, only the CDR3 DNA is kept; its 36 bases are in frame from base 1. From the germline V gene, CDR1 is MDHEN and CDR2 is SYDVKM. For this chain, trimming is 6 bases at the V end and 10 bases at the J end, and the number of junction bases without a gene match is 6. The immunoSEQ Assay was used to sequence TCR beta CDR3 regions from DNA. Per the original workflow: T cell density was computed as TCR beta template counts normalized to usable DNA estimated by amplifying housekeeping genes. Richness was estimated using the preseqR package, with extrapolation to 400,000 templates for PBMC samples and to 120,000 templates for tissue samples. Clonality was defined by subtracting Pielou's evenness from one. Tissue-enriched TCRs were identified by differential abundance testing using productive amino-acid clonotypes, minimum total count 5 and alpha 0.1. The Jaccard Index and the Morisita Overlap Index were used to measure repertoire overlap between compartments. GLIPH grouped TCR beta CDR3s together with public tetramer-defined viral CDR3s, and a viral motif had to include at least three viral sequences and show V-gene enrichment. TCRdb stores this immuneACCESS table with in-frame sequences only. Part of the clones is absent; in the studies checked, under half of the shortfall reflects unresolved V genes, and no reason is known for the rest. D and trimming come from the DNA, and the V and J calls and clone size come from that table. The sample table records tens of thousands of clones; over 75% of these occur just once. The ten most abundant clones make up over 9.5% of the sample.

Turning to this clone: The antigen it binds to is not known. No qualities accompany the bases; no much larger clone lies one base away.

The sequence came from a woman between 35 and 75 years old with stage II lung adenocarcinoma. The starting material was PBMCs, obtained before any cancer treatment. The chain was built from TRBV28 and TRBJ1-1; 9 bases in the junction line up with TRBD1. The DNA sequence reads TGTGCCAGCAGACATAGACAGGGGGGAGCTTTCTTT. Translated, it gives CASRHRQGGAFF.